The 24 T cell receptor beta chains below were found in one sample sequenced in a study of blood T cell repertoires in COVID-19 (dated by TCRdb to the early 2020s). Libraries were constructed by the immunoSEQ multiplex PCR assay. TCRdb mirrors the immuneACCESS table, restricted to in-frame sequences. Some clones are absent from its copies; in checked studies, under half trace to an unresolved V gene, and the reason for the others is unknown. This sample is represented by 470,000 or so clones; 70% to 90% of them were singletons. The ten largest clones represent over 1.5% of the sample. Sequenced material: PBMCs or T cells enriched from blood (not recorded which). Receptor source: a woman aged 18-29 years with acute COVID-19.

This clone was seen a handful of times. The chain uses TRBV7-9 and TRBJ1-1; D ambiguous. V was pared by 5 bases and J by 6 bases, with 13 bases between. This CDR3 region has 13 residues. Germline assignment: CDR1 SEHNR and CDR2 FQNEAQ (reference sequence). The CDR3 DNA follows: TGTGCCAGCAGCCCAACTCTTCTCTCTGAAGCTTTCTTT. Translated: CASSPTLLSEAFF.

This chain connects TRBV3-1 (or the pseudogene TRBV3-2) to TRBJ2-7; 8 nucleotides agree with TRBD1. The V and J ends lost 3 bases and 2 bases, in that order; junction bases with no gene match: 6. Germline V CDR1 and CDR2: LGHDT, YNNKEL (reference sequence). CDR3 size: 15 residues. CDR3 amino acids: CASSQTGQATYEQYF. CDR3 sequence (DNA): TGTGCCAGCAGCCAGACGGGACAGGCAACCTACGAGCAGTACTTC.

The chain combines TRBV23-1 with TRBJ2-2; tentative D call: TRBD1 (5 bases). TRBV23-1 is treated as an ORF (open reading frame) with a function not yet certain. The CDR3 length is 18 residues. Trimming cost V 7 bases and J 0 bases, with 21 bases left between them. The DNA of the CDR3 is TGCGCCAGCACCCAACGGGCTTTAGGGGCACCGAACACCGGGGAGCTGTTTTTT. Protein product: CASTQRALGAPNTGELFF.

In regard to this clone: Other DNA sequences in this specimen translate into the identical CDR3. The V and J genes are TRBV5-1 and TRBJ2-7; 8 bases are a match to TRBD1. Germline loops: CDR1 SGHRS, CDR2 YFSETQ. The CDR3 is made up of 14 amino acids. J was trimmed by 3 bases and V by 2 bases; bases with no gene match: 4. DNA for the CDR3: TGCGCCAGCAGCTTAGTAACAGGGGGCTACGAGCAGTACTTC. Protein product: CASSLVTGGYEQYF.

The chain is built from TRBV19 and TRBJ1-3; D possibly corresponds to TRBD1 (5 bases). The V end was cut by 2 bases, the J end by 0 bases, with 8 bases between. The CDR3 contains 15 residues. Germline CDR1 reads LNHDA; CDR2 reads SQIVND (reference sequence). The CDR3 loop is CASSISGGSGNTIYF. CDR3 in DNA: TGTGCCAGTAGTATATCGGGGGGCTCTGGAAACACCATATATTTT.

J is TRBJ1-2 and V is TRBV5-1, with 7 bases fitting TRBD1. The CDR3 totals 17 residues. Germline lookup yields CDR1 SGHRS and CDR2 YFSETQ. The ends lost 4 bases at V and 1 base at J; junction bases unmatched: 13. The DNA of the CDR3 is TGCGCCAGCAGCCTATACACAGGGGAAGGAGGTAACTATGGCTACACCTTC. Protein product: CASSLYTGEGGNYGYTF.

J is TRBJ2-1 and V is TRBV5-1, with TRBD2 as a possible D gene (5 bases). Germline CDR1 SGHRS, CDR2 YFSETQ. This CDR3 spans 14 amino acids. Deletions cut 6 bases from V and 6 bases from J, with 16 bases between. CDR3 in amino acids: CASTRPGKGNEQFF. CDR3 DNA: TGCGCCAGCACCCGGCCGGGAAAGGGCAATGAGCAGTTCTTC.

The genes are TRBV5-6 and TRBJ1-5; TRBD1 is a possible D gene (6 bases). Looked up from germline, CDR1 is SGHDT and CDR2 is YYEEEE. Deletions cut 2 bases from V and 4 bases from J, with 10 bases between. This CDR3 has 14 residues. The CDR3 region is CASSFRDTNQPQHF. CDR3 coding DNA: TGTGCCAGCAGCTTCCGGGACACGAATCAGCCCCAGCATTTT.

The chain employs TRBV5-4 and TRBJ2-1, with TRBD1 matching 9 bases. Germline V lookup: CDR1 SGHNT, CDR2 YYREEE (reference sequence). There are 20 residues in the CDR3. The V and J ends lost 9 bases and 4 bases, in that order; junction bases with no gene match: 26. The CDR3, as DNA: TGTGCCACCCGAGGAGGGGGGGCCAGCGACAGGGGGTCGGTATACAATGAGCAGTTCTTC. Translation: CATRGGGASDRGSVYNEQFF.

DNA of the CDR3: TGTGCCAGCAGCCTCACGGGACATTCGTCGGGGGAGCTGTTTTTT. Its protein product is CASSLTGHSSGELFF. The V gene is TRBV3-1 (or the pseudogene TRBV3-2), the J gene TRBJ2-2, with D possibly TRBD1 on 6 matching bases. V shed 4 bases and J shed 8 bases, with 17 bases lying between them. The germline CDR1 and CDR2 sequences are LGHDT and YNNKEL (reference sequence). This CDR3 has 15 residues.

This clone was picked up a small number of times. The chain employs TRBV7-9 and TRBJ1-1, with 7 bases matching TRBD1. The CDR3 runs to 14 residues. With V trimmed by 5 bases and J by 1 base, 4 bases remained unmatched. Germline V gene lookup returns CDR1 SEHNR and CDR2 FQNEAQ (reference sequence). CDR3 bases: TGTGCCAGCAGCACGAGGACAGGGAACACTGAAGCTTTCTTT. Protein product: CASSTRTGNTEAFF.

The chain employs TRBV19 and TRBJ1-2; weak D call: TRBD1 (5 bases). CDR1 LNHDA and CDR2 SQIVND come from the germline V gene (reference sequence). V lost 3 bases, J lost 7 bases, and 15 bases lay in between. The CDR3 consists of 14 residues. For the CDR3, the DNA is TGTGCCAGTAGTATGGGGCAAGGCTATTCTGGCTACACCTTC. Translated: CASSMGQGYSGYTF.

This chain connects TRBV7-9 to TRBJ2-7; 8 bases match TRBD2. Germline V gene lookup returns CDR1 SEHNR and CDR2 FQNEAQ (reference sequence). The CDR3 sequence is 16 residues long. Trimming took 5 bases from V and 9 from J; bases not matched to a gene: 18. The DNA of the CDR3 is TGTGCCAGCAGCATCGGGACGGGAGGGCCTTCTATTTGGCAGTACTTC. Encoded protein: CASSIGTGGPSIWQYF.

V usage is TRBV2 and J usage is TRBJ1-1; 8 bases fit TRBD1. CDR1 and CDR2 (germline): SNHLY, FYNNEI. J lost 10 bases, V lost 6 bases, and 10 bases had no gene match. CDR3 length: 13 residues. Here the CDR3 DNA reads TGTGCCAGCAGCCTTACCCAGGGGGCCCGAGCTTTCTTT. The encoded protein is CASSLTQGARAFF.

This chain uses TRBV4-1 with TRBJ2-7, with TRBD2 matching 8 bases. The CDR3 runs 15 residues. The trim removed 3 bases at V and 2 bases at J, leaving 6 bases unmatched. CDR1 and CDR2 from the germline V gene are MGHRA and YSYEKL. The CDR3 sequence: CASSQIAGITYEQYF. The CDR3 bases are TGCGCCAGCAGCCAGATAGCGGGGATTACCTACGAGCAGTACTTC.

V usage is TRBV5-6 and J usage is TRBJ2-2; D remains unclear. Germline V CDR1 and CDR2: SGHDT, YYEEEE. Trimming took 4 bases from V and 7 from J, leaving 17 bases between them. This CDR3 region has 15 residues. CDR3 sequence (DNA): TGTGCCAGCAGCCGTGACGGGTCCGTCGTCGGGGAGCTGTTTTTT. Encoded protein: CASSRDGSVVGELFF.

The chain is built from TRBV7-9 and TRBJ1-1; possible D gene TRBD1, 6 bases. Trimming shortened V by 4 bases and J by 0 bases, and 6 bases separated the two germline ends. Germline V gives CDR1 SEHNR, CDR2 FQNEAQ (reference sequence). The CDR3 is 13 amino acids. CDR3 in DNA: TGTGCCAGCAGCTCAGGGGTGAACACTGAAGCTTTCTTT. It codes for CASSSGVNTEAFF.

About this clone: Distinct nucleotide sequences in the sample also encode this CDR3. J is TRBJ1-1 and V is TRBV10-1; the D is unclear. V lost 3 bases to trimming and J lost 1 base, with 9 bases between them. CDR1 and CDR2 from the germline V gene are WNHNN and SYGVQD (reference sequence). This CDR3 region has 14 residues. The CDR3 bases are TGCGCCAGCAGTGAATCCTACGGGAACACTGAAGCTTTCTTT. Translated, it gives CASSESYGNTEAFF.

The V and J genes are TRBV25-1 and TRBJ2-7, with D hard to call. CDR1 and CDR2 (germline): MGHDK, SYGVNS. V shed 3 bases and J shed 2 bases, with 11 bases lying between them. The CDR3 contains 14 residues. The CDR3 protein is CASSDIATTYEQYF. In DNA, the CDR3 is TGTGCCAGCAGTGATATCGCGACAACCTACGAGCAGTACTTC.

The chain uses TRBV11-3 and TRBJ2-3; 16 nucleotides agree with TRBD2. The V and J ends lost 4 bases and 4 bases, in that order; junction bases with no gene match: 8. This CDR3 region has 18 residues. Looked up from germline, CDR1 is SGHNT and CDR2 is YENEEA. CDR3 loop: CASSSGTSGGAGADTQYF. In nucleotides, the CDR3 is TGTGCCAGCAGCTCCGGGACTAGCGGGGGGGCCGGTGCAGATACGCAGTATTTT.

This clone was detected a few times. The chain couples TRBV5-8 to TRBJ1-4; tentatively, D is TRBD1 (5 bases). Per the germline V gene, CDR1 is SGHTS and CDR2 is YDEGEE. The CDR3 has 15 residues. Between the trimmed V and J ends, which lost 1 base and 0 bases, there was a span of 7 bases. The chain's CDR3 is CASSLFRATNEKLFF. Written as DNA, the CDR3 is TGTGCCAGCAGCTTGTTCAGGGCAACTAATGAAAAACTGTTTTTT. Full variable domain (missing parts from reference TRBV5-8 and TRBJ1-4): EAGVTQSPTHLIKTRGQQATLRCSPISGHTSVYWYQQALGLGLQFLLWYDEGEERNRGNFPPRFSGRQFPNYSSELNVNALELEDSALYLCASSLFRATNEKLFFGSGTQLSVL.

This clone appeared a few times. The V call is TRBV4-2, the J call TRBJ1-2, with D maybe TRBD1 (5 bases). This CDR3 contains 15 residues. Germline V gene sequence: CDR1 LGHNA, CDR2 YNFKEQ. The V end lost 1 base, the J end lost 4 bases, and 13 bases lay between the germline ends. CDR3 protein: CASSQAQDSSYGYTF. The CDR3 DNA is TGTGCCAGCAGCCAAGCACAAGACAGCAGCTATGGCTACACCTTC.

The gene calls are TRBV27 and TRBJ1-1, with D unclear. Trimming took off 5 bases at V and 8 bases at J, with 12 bases between the two ends. The CDR3 extends over 12 amino acids. Germline CDR1 reads MNHEY; CDR2 reads SMNVEV (reference sequence). The chain's CDR3 is CASSRTEGEAFF. The CDR3 region has the DNA TGTGCCAGCAGTCGGACGGAGGGAGAAGCTTTCTTT.

V is TRBV29-1 and J is TRBJ2-7; the match to TRBD2 covers 15 bases. The V gene end was trimmed by 6 bases and the J gene end by 4 bases; junction bases not matched to a gene: 1. The germline V gene has CDR1 SQVTM and CDR2 ANQGSEA. The CDR3 length is 13 residues. CDR3 bases: TGCAGCGTAGGGACTAGCGGGAGGTACGAGCAGTACTTC. It translates to CSVGTSGRYEQYF.